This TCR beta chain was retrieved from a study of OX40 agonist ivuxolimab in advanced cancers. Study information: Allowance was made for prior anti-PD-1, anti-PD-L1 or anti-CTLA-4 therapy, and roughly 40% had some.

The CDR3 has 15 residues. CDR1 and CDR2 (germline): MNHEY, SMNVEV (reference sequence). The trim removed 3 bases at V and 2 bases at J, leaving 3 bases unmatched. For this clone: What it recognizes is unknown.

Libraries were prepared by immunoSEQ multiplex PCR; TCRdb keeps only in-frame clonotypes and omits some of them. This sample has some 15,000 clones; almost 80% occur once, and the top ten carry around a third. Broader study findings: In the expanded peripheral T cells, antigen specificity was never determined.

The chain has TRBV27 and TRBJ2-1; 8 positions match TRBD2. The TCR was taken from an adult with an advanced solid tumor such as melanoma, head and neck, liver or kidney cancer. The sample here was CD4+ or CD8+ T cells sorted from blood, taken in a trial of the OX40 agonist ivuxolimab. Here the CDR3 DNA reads TGTGCCAGCAGTTTCTCAGCGGGAGCCTACAATGAGCAGTTCTTC. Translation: CASSFSAGAYNEQFF.